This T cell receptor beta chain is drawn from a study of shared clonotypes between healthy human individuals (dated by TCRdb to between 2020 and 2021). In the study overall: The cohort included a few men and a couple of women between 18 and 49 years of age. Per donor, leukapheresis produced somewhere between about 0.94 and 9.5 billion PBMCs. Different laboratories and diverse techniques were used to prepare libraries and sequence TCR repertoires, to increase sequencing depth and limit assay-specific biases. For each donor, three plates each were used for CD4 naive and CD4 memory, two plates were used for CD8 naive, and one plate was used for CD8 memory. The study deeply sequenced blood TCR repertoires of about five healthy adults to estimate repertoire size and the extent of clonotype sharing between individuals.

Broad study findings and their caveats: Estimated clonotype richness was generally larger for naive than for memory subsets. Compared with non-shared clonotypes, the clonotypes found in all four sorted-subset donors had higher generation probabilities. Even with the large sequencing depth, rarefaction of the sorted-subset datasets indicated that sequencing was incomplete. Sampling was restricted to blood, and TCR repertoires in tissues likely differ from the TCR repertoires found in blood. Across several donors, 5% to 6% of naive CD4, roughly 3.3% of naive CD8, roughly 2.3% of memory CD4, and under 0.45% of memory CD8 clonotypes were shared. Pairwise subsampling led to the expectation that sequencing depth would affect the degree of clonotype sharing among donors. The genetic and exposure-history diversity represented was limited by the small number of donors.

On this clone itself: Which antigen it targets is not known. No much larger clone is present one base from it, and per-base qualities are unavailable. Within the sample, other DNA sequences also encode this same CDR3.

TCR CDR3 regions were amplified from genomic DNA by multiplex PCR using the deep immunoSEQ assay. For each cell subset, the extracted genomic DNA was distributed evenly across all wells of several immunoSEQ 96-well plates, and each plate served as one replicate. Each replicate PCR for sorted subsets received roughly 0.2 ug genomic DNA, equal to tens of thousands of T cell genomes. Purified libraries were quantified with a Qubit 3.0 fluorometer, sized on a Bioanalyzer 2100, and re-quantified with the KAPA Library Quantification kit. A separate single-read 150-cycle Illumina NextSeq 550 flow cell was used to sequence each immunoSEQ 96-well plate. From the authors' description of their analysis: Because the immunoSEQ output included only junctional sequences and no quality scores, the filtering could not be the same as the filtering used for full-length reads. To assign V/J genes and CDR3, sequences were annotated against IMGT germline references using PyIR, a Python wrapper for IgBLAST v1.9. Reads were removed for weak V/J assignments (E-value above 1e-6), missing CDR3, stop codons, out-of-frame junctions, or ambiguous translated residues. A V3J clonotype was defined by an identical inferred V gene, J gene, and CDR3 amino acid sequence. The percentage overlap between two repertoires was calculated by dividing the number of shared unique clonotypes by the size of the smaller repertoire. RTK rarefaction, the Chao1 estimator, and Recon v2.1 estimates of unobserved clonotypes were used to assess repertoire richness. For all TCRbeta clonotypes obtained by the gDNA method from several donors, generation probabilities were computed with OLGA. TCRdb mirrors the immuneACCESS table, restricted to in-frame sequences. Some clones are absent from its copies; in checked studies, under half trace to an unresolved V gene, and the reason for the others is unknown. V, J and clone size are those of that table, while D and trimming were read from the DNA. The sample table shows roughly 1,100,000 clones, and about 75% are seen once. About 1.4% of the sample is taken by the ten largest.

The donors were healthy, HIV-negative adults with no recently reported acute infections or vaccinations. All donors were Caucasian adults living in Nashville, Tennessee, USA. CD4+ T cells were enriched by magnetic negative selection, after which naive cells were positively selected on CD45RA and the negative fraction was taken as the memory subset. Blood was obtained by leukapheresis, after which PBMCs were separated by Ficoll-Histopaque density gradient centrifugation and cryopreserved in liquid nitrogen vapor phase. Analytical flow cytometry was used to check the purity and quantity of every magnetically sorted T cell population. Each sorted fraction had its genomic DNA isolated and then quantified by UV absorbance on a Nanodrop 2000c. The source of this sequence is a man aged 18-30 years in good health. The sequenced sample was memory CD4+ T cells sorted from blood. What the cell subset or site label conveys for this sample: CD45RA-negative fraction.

The sequenced DNA: TGTGCCAGCAGTGACCAGGGATCCTACGAGCAGTACTTC. Its protein is CASSDQGSYEQYF. This sequence uses TRBV6-1 and TRBJ2-7; TRBD1 is a weak D gene call, 5 bases matching. The cysteine opens and the phenylalanine closes a CDR3 of 13 amino acids. Here the CDR3 DNA is all that survives: 39 bases in frame from base 1. V loses 3 bases, J loses 1 base, and the germline ends lie 7 bases apart. Looking up the germline V gene yields CDR1 MNHNS and CDR2 SASEGT.